A single sample is the source of the 22 T cell receptor beta chains below, sequenced in a study of CD8 T cells in ankylosing spondylitis. MiXCR, applied by TCRdb to the 5' RACE reads, yields one record per CDR3 protein. Among 35,000 to 40,000 distinct CDR3 sequences, approximately 15% were seen once, and the ten largest hold 45%. The sample taken for sequencing was blood. These receptors were obtained from a male donor with ankylosing spondylitis or in good health (not recorded which).

This clonotype was picked up a small number of times. V and J are TRBV5-1 and TRBJ2-3; TRBD1 matches 7 bases. The germline gives CDR1 SGHRS, CDR2 YFSETQ. Trimming took 0 bases from V and 2 from J; bases not matched to a gene: 3. This CDR3 is 15 amino acids long. The CDR3, as DNA: TGCGCCAGCAGCTTGGTACAGGGGTACACAGATACGCAGTATTTT. Protein sequence: CASSLVQGYTDTQYF.

Only a few counts were recorded for this clonotype. The chain carries TRBV5-6 and TRBJ2-5; D not resolved. The germline V gene encodes CDR1 SGHDT and CDR2 YYEEEE. Deletions cut 2 bases from V and 5 bases from J, with 10 bases between. This CDR3 has 13 residues. This CDR3 is CASSFPVGETQYF. CDR3 coding DNA: TGTGCCAGCAGCTTCCCAGTAGGGGAGACCCAGTACTTC.

V and J are TRBV7-2 and TRBJ2-2; the match to TRBD1 covers 7 bases. Unmatched junction bases numbered 6, after V lost 3 bases and J lost 5 bases. This CDR3 is built from 15 residues. Germline-derived CDR1 and CDR2 are SGHTA and FQGNSA. The DNA of the CDR3 is TGTGCCAGCAGCTTTCCGACAGGGTGGACCGGGGAGCTGTTTTTT. Amino acids: CASSFPTGWTGELFF. Drawing the rest from reference TRBV7-2 and TRBJ2-2, the complete variable domain is GAGVSQSPSNKVTEKGKDVELRCDPISGHTALYWYRQSLGQGLEFLIYFQGNSAPDKSGLPSDRFSAERTGGSVSTLTIQRTQQEDSAVYLCASSFPTGWTGELFFGEGSRLTVL.

This clonotype was counted a few times. The chain has TRBV28 and TRBJ2-7; D gene ambiguous. Germline V gene data show CDR1 as MDHEN and CDR2 as SYDVKM. This CDR3 is built from 12 residues. V was cut by 3 bases and J by 7 bases, with 10 bases left in between. The CDR3 loop reads CASSFPPWEQYV. CDR3 bases: TGTGCCAGCAGTTTCCCCCCTTGGGAGCAGTACGTC.

This chain connects TRBV29-1 to TRBJ2-1; 12 bases are shared with TRBD2. Germline values: CDR1 SQVTM, CDR2 ANQGSEA. The CDR3 extends over 17 amino acids. Germline trimming cut 0 bases from V and 3 bases from J; bases unmatched to any gene: 6. In DNA, the CDR3 is TGCAGCGTTGAAGAAGTGCAGACTAGCGGGGGCTACAATGAGCAGTTCTTC. Amino acids: CSVEEVQTSGGYNEQFF.

This rearrangement joins TRBV20-1 to TRBJ1-1; D is ambiguous. CDR1 is DFQATT and CDR2 is SNEGSKA in the germline V gene (reference sequence). V was pared by 5 bases and J by 7 bases, with 14 bases between. The CDR3 contains 12 residues. DNA of the CDR3: TGCAGTGCTCAACATGGTTCAGGTGAAGCTTTCTTT. Translated, it gives CSAQHGSGEAFF.

This clonotype has a count of ten or more. This chain joins TRBV7-2 and TRBJ2-1; D uncertain. The CDR3 contains 13 residues. The germline CDR1 and CDR2 sequences are SGHTA and FQGNSA. Trimming stripped 5 bases from V and 6 bases from J, with 11 bases between. This CDR3 reads CASSRYIPNEQFF. The CDR3 DNA is TGTGCCAGCAGCCGATACATACCCAATGAGCAGTTCTTC.

This clonotype was counted a single time. V usage is TRBV19 and J usage is TRBJ1-1, with D possibly being TRBD1 (6 bases). The CDR3 runs to 15 residues. V gave up 6 bases and J gave up 4 bases, with 18 bases separating them. Germline CDR1 and CDR2: LNHDA and SQIVND (reference sequence). This CDR3 reads CASRYEGGSGTEAFF. CDR3 DNA sequence: TGTGCCAGTAGGTACGAGGGGGGGAGCGGCACTGAAGCTTTCTTT. The full variable domain, rest sourced from reference TRBV19 and TRBJ1-1, is DGGITQSPKYLFRKEGQNVTLSCEQNLNHDAMYWYRQDPGQGLRLIYYSQIVNDFQKGDIAEGYSVSREKKESFPLTVTSAQKNPTAFYLCASRYEGGSGTEAFFGQGTRLTVV.

V usage is TRBV12-3 or TRBV12-4 and J usage is TRBJ2-1; 7 bases fit TRBD2. The CDR3 sequence is 14 residues long. V shed 5 bases, J shed 3 bases, and the junction held 4 bases outside the gene matches. CDR3 nucleotide sequence: TGTGCCAGCAGTCCCGGGACTAACTACAATGAGCAGTTCTTC. Its translation: CASSPGTNYNEQFF.

Only a few counts were recorded for this clonotype. This chain connects TRBV30 to TRBJ2-2; possibly TRBD1 for D (5 bases). The CDR3 loop spans 15 amino acids. The V gene lost 1 base and the J gene lost 8 bases, with 17 bases spanning the gap. Germline CDR1 is GTSNPN and CDR2 is SVGIG (reference sequence). The CDR3 region is CAWSARGLSSGELFF. Written as DNA, the CDR3 is TGTGCCTGGAGTGCTAGGGGTCTCTCAAGTGGGGAGCTGTTTTTT.

The genes are TRBV7-9 and TRBJ1-1, with D unresolved. The CDR3 contains 14 residues. The V end lost 1 base, the J end lost 4 bases, and 10 bases lay between the germline ends. The germline V gene has CDR1 SEHNR and CDR2 FQNEAQ (reference sequence). CDR3 bases: TGTGCCAGCAGCTTAGTACGAGTGGGCACTGAAGCTTTCTTT. Its protein product is CASSLVRVGTEAFF.

In nucleotides, the CDR3 is TGTGCCAGCAGTTTTGGTCAGTTATATCAGCCCCAGCATTTT. Translation gives CASSFGQLYQPQHF. The chain couples TRBV28 to TRBJ1-5; D call uncertain. There are 14 residues in the CDR3. Germline V CDR1 and CDR2: MDHEN, SYDVKM. V was shortened by 3 bases and J by 5 bases, with 11 bases between the two germline ends.

This clonotype appeared a few times. The chain links TRBV6-2 or TRBV6-3 to TRBJ1-2, with D maybe TRBD1 (5 bases). Between the trimmed V and J ends, which lost 6 bases and 2 bases, there was a span of 10 bases. The length of the CDR3 is 13 residues. The germline CDR1 and CDR2 sequences are MNHEY and SVGEGT. CDR3 sequence: CASSRDRNYGYTF. DNA for the CDR3: TGTGCCAGCAGCCGGGACCGCAACTATGGCTACACCTTC.

This clonotype was seen a handful of times. The rearrangement links TRBV6-5 to TRBJ2-7, with 10 bases lining up with TRBD2. The CDR3 sequence is 15 residues long. Germline V gene sequence: CDR1 MNHEY, CDR2 SVGAGI. The J segment lost 2 bases and the V segment lost 0 bases, leaving 1 base of the junction unmatched. The CDR3 region is CASSYSSGRAYEQYF. The CDR3 nucleotides read TGTGCCAGCAGTTACTCAAGCGGGAGGGCCTACGAGCAGTACTTC.

This clonotype came up a few times. The chain recombines TRBV6-2 or TRBV6-3 with TRBJ2-1; 9 positions agree with TRBD1. The CDR3 runs 18 residues. Germline-derived CDR1 and CDR2 are MNHEY and SVGEGT. J gave up 8 bases and V 5 bases, and 19 bases lay outside the gene matches. DNA of the CDR3: TGTGCCAGCAGTCGCAAGACTGAGGGGACAGGGAGGACGTATGAGCAGTTCTTC. Amino acid sequence: CASSRKTEGTGRTYEQFF.

This clonotype was found a few times. The chain couples TRBV6-2 or TRBV6-3 to TRBJ1-1; 7 bases match TRBD1. This CDR3 region has 15 residues. With V trimmed by 2 bases and J by 3 bases, 6 bases remained unmatched. Germline V gene sequence: CDR1 MNHEY, CDR2 SVGEGT. The CDR3 region is CASSYGTELDTEAFF. CDR3 nucleotides: TGTGCCAGCAGTTACGGGACAGAATTAGACACTGAAGCTTTCTTT.

This clonotype was found a few times. The V gene is TRBV7-2, the J gene TRBJ2-1; D unclear. Germline-derived CDR1 and CDR2 are SGHTA and FQGNSA. V lost 4 bases to trimming and J lost 0 bases, with 10 bases between them. The CDR3 has 15 amino acids. The DNA of the CDR3 is TGTGCCAGCAGCTCAAAAAGGAGCTCCTACAATGAGCAGTTCTTC. Amino acid sequence: CASSSKRSSYNEQFF.

A few counts support this clonotype. CDR3 in amino acids: CASRRPGQNSPLHF. In nucleotides, the CDR3 is TGTGCCAGCAGGCGACCGGGACAGAATTCACCCCTCCACTTT. The chain employs TRBV3-2 and TRBJ1-6; the D call of TRBD1 is as the table states it, not checked on the DNA. TRBV3-2 is a recognized pseudogene. The CDR3 length is 14 residues.

This clonotype has at least ten counts. This chain connects TRBV20-1 to TRBJ2-1, with TRBD2 matching 8 bases. CDR1 and CDR2 from the germline V gene are DFQATT and SNEGSKA (reference sequence). The CDR3 is 15 amino acids. V lost 0 bases to trimming and J lost 8 bases; unmatched junction nucleotides: 9. This CDR3 reads CSARDLSGGPHEQFF. CDR3 nucleotide sequence: TGCAGTGCTAGAGATCTGTCGGGGGGGCCCCATGAGCAGTTCTTC.

This clonotype has more than one count but fewer than ten. The chain links TRBV6-5 to TRBJ2-3; 9 bases are shared with TRBD2. This CDR3 spans 15 amino acids. After removal of 1 base from V and 3 bases from J, the junction contained 2 bases not matched to a gene. The germline V gene has CDR1 MNHEY and CDR2 SVGAGI. The CDR3 DNA reads as TGTGCCAGCAGTTACTTCGCGGGAGGGACAGATACGCAGTATTTT. Translation: CASSYFAGGTDTQYF.

This chain joins TRBV29-1 and TRBJ2-1; D is perhaps TRBD2 (6 bases). V was clipped by 4 bases and J by 8 bases, with 15 bases between them. CDR3 length equals 13 residues. Germline values: CDR1 SQVTM, CDR2 ANQGSEA. In nucleotides, the CDR3 is TGCAGCGTTGCGGTGCTAGCGCAGGATGAGCAGTTCTTC. It is translated as CSVAVLAQDEQFF.

As to this clonotype: The junction and the germline gene differ at one end; a read error may be behind it. The J gene is TRBJ2-2, the V gene TRBV5-1; TRBD1 matches at 9 bases. The CDR3 totals 15 residues. The V gene's germline CDR1 is SGHRS and CDR2 YFSETQ. CDR3 coding DNA: TGCGCCAGCAGCTCGGGACAGGGCAACACCGGGGAGCTGATTTTT. This codes for CASSSGQGNTGELIF.